This T cell receptor beta chain was sequenced in a study of regulatory T cells in long-lasting Graves disease. Study-wide results and caveats: The number of shared public clonotypes was higher in persistent patients (about 3,000) than new patients (966). Patients with persistent disease showed a bias toward TRBV28, TRBJ1-2 and TRBJ2-5. Peripheral blood alone, not thyroid tissue, underwent study.

Trimming removed 7 bases from V and 3 bases from J, with 10 bases in between. The CDR3 contains 13 residues. The sample's time point: persistent/refractory GD, antithyroid drugs over 5 years with positive TRAb. There was RNA extracted from PBMCs, and the TCR library was made from it. Into tubes containing EDTA, approximately 9.4 milliliters of peripheral blood were drawn. This clonotype was detected many times. The target antigen is unknown. In building TCR beta libraries, iRepertoire HTBI primers were used together with Arm-PCR of CDR3 regions. Using its own MiXCR run on the multiplex PCR reads, TCRdb lists one record per CDR3 protein. The table lists a few hundred thousand distinct CDR3 sequences, around 24% of them singletons.

The sequencing here drew on peripheral blood mononuclear cells (PBMCs), taken when the disease was refractory, from a patient treated with antithyroid drugs. The rearrangement links TRBV12-3 or TRBV12-4 to TRBJ1-5, with D uncertain. This TCR derives from a female donor with Graves disease. CDR3 sequence: CASMRGANQPQHF. CDR3 nucleotide sequence: TGTGCCAGCATGAGAGGCGCCAATCAGCCCCAGCATTTT.